This T cell receptor (beta chain) was captured by sequencing in a study of cytomegalovirus exposure and HLA in healthy donors (dated by TCRdb to 2015 to 2018). Turning to the overall study: According to an earlier analysis of a few hundred of the donors, about 179 million T cells yielded over 100 million unique TCR beta sequences and 276 Gb of sequence data. Alongside the repertoire data, information on donor age, sex, ethnicity and CMV serostatus was compiled. Several DR-DQ haplotypes were treated as single units for association and clustering because of strong linkage in the cohort. The study was designed to test whether signatures of past pathogen exposure could be identified by cataloging public T cell receptors. Among 300 to 500 genotyped donors of the cohort, an average of approximately 240,000 unique TCR beta nucleotide sequences was sequenced per donor, of which 15% to 20% were non-productive. In addition to the first cohort of around 670 subjects, a separate validation cohort of approximately 130 different subjects was used. HLA typing covered class I and class II loci at four-digit resolution. Of the approximately 400 genotyped donors, over 70% fell in the genetic ancestry cluster associated with self-reported Caucasian donors. The T cell repertoires of 666 subjects were profiled by immunosequencing and related to cytomegalovirus serostatus. A later genetic analysis used genome-wide SNP genotypes for about three fifths of the roughly 700 donors, treating that subset as a discovery cohort. High-throughput TCR immunosequencing, statistical association of individual TCRs with disease status, and machine learning were combined to predict cytomegalovirus infection status. In the later analysis, no new phenotypic data were used to find candidate immune exposures; instead, reliance was placed on TCR beta sequences and their occurrence across donors. In a later analysis, previously published TCR beta repertoires from 550 to 700 donors were re-analyzed and high-resolution HLA genotyping was added so that TCR occurrence patterns could be studied. All discovery cohort repertoires had been generated using a single sequencing platform. About 280 gigabases of sequencing data and around 88 million unique TCR sequences made up an early release that covered approximately 700 HLA-typed donors. In an earlier analysis of 587 of the donors, high-throughput TCR beta sequencing was used to judge whether each TCR beta V gene segment behaved as functional or pseudogenic. Typing coverage differed by locus: A, B, C, DRB1 and DQB1 were typed in roughly 620-630 donors, DQA1 in about 560, DPA1 in around 580, and DPB1 in 400 to 480.

The cohort consisted of 600 to 750 healthy bone marrow donors. Cohort members were all nominally healthy when sampled, although unrecorded immune exposures were likely present. The donor was CMV seropositive and was included in the group of 250 to 300 seropositive cohort members. A peripheral blood sample was collected from each donor, and TCR beta sequencing was performed on peripheral blood mononuclear cells. Genomic DNA extraction from the blood cell samples was performed with the Qiagen DNeasy Blood Extraction Kit. Broad study findings and their caveats: Roughly uniform sequencing depth across donors was assumed in presence/absence analyses, although this assumption may not hold. Across donors, most TCR sequences were observed very rarely, whereas some public TCRs were present in many individuals. It was suggested by the authors that the approach could potentially be generalized to other disease states and immunological phenotypes. Several of the top co-occurrence clusters appeared to be linked to parvovirus B19, influenza, CMV and Epstein-Barr virus, according to a later analysis. Most CMV-associated TCR beta chains appeared to be HLA-restricted in a later analysis, and the HLA associations seemed to be driven largely by CMV exposure. Correlated functional status among segregating V segments might be attributable to linkage disequilibrium, but an unknown experimental factor could not be ruled out. A later genetic analysis reported fewer N-insertions in productive TCRs among donors in an Asian-associated ancestry cluster than the roughly 620-donor mean. A further reported finding was that TCR beta sequences accurately predicted the HLA-A and HLA-B alleles for most subjects in the first cohort. Immune exposure information for the cohort was limited to CMV serostatus. Compared with equally common non-associated chains, HLA-associated TCR beta chains in a later analysis were more clonally expanded and had lower generation probabilities. HLA typing was unavailable for some donors at each locus, so association tests used only the typed subset. Seventeen rarely observed V segments, including chromosome 9 orphons, were excluded from the earlier analysis of almost 600 of the donors because counts were too low. Three of the identified cytomegalovirus-associated TCR beta chains were confirmed in vitro to be specific for cytomegalovirus antigens. The study listed approximately 150 TCR beta chains as associated with cytomegalovirus. In a later analysis, the rate of TCR association differed among HLA loci, with DRB1 alleles having the most associated TCRs and HLA-C alleles having the fewest. A cluster of highly shared sequence variants was judged likely to be a technical artifact of the sequencing pipeline. A later analysis associated 15,000 or so TCR beta sequences with specific HLA alleles at a false discovery rate of 0.05. An earlier analysis of some 560 of the donors showed that most TCR beta V segments appeared in productive rearrangements either about 87% or about 30% of the time, which broadly matched IMGT annotations. In this cohort, only TCR beta chains were sequenced, and detectable features were limited by the absence of alpha or paired-chain data. V-gene and J-gene trimming of TCR beta chains was associated with a missense DCLRE1C variant in a later genetic analysis, and the association was replicated in an independent cohort. The classifier was reported to diagnose cytomegalovirus status with high specificity and sensitivity in both the original and validation cohorts. Strong co-occurrence of HLA alleles, especially DR and DQ, made assigning TCR associations to individual alleles difficult.

Library creation used the immunoSEQ multiplex PCR assay. The multiplex PCR relied on a mix of 60 forward primers for TCR Vbeta segments and 13 reverse primers for TCR Jbeta segments. The CDR3 region of rearranged TCR beta genes was amplified from genomic DNA with a multiplex PCR assay. Amplified TCR beta libraries were sequenced as 87-base-pair reads on the Illumina HiSeq System. Per the source publication's procedure: A later analysis counted approximately 84 million unique TCR beta chains across the 666 repertoires, and roughly 10 million of these chains were shared by at least two donors. A nearest-neighbor algorithm error-corrected the raw reads and collapsed the reads into unique sequences, merging closely related sequences to remove PCR and sequencing errors. To assign V, D and J gene segments, CDR3 sequences were aligned to IMGT reference sequences. For a sequence to be retained, a match of at least six nucleotides to both a V gene segment and a J gene segment was required. Rearrangements were called productive when the CDR3 lacked stop codons and stayed in frame with V and J; all others were non-productive. CDR3 was defined by IMGT convention, running from the second conserved V-encoded cysteine to the conserved J-encoded phenylalanine. The earlier analysis of some 600 of the donors excluded sequences that lacked an unambiguous match to a single V gene segment. An earlier analysis of a few hundred of the donors called V segments functional above 56.7% productive rearrangements and segregating when the between-donor standard deviation exceeded 5%. A statistical classification framework was built for diagnosing cytomegalovirus status from the catalog of TCR beta chain sequences. V and J gene assignment, in a later analysis, came from comparing TCR nucleotide sequences with IMGT/GENE-DB human TR gene sequences. In a later analysis, CDR3 sequences and most-parsimonious VDJ recombination scenarios were assigned using the TCRdist pipeline. In a later analysis, every TCR beta chain was defined by the combination of its CDR3 amino acid sequence and its V-gene family, and reads without a unique V-gene family were dropped. To address suspected cross-contamination and a sequencing artifact, a later analysis removed 450 to 700 highly shared, low-generation-probability nucleotide sequences. In a later analysis, a clonal expansion index for each public chain was calculated from normalized within-repertoire ranks of inferred template counts. In a later analysis, generation probabilities were computed with a VDJ recombination model fitted to out-of-frame rearrangements, and the resulting probabilities were checked against IGoR. In a later analysis, TCR-TCR, TCR-HLA and TCR-CMV co-occurrence was scored with hypergeometric tests, and a repertoire-size bias correction was applied to TCR pairs. In a later analysis, false discovery rates were estimated by permuting HLA or CMV assignments 20 times. In a later analysis, co-occurring TCRs were grouped using DBSCAN, and TCRdist sequence similarity was added for clustering within HLA-allele-positive subsets. For co-occurrence clustering, repertoires with fewer than 30,000 or more than 120,000 public chains were excluded, along with five or six repertoires with anomalous nucleotide sharing. The table comes from immuneACCESS by way of TCRdb, which keeps in-frame sequences with V and J called. Part of the clones is missing from these tables; in studies checked, under half for an unresolved V gene and the rest for unknown reasons. The V and J calls and clone size come from that table; D and trimming were worked out from the DNA. A total of about 160,000 clones appear in this sample, 65% to 70% of them only once. The ten largest clones take up around 4.3% of the sample.

A remark on this clone: No cognate antigen has been identified for it. The sample holds no much larger clone one base away, and base qualities are not on file.

The clonotype was recovered from a woman younger than 35 in good health and CMV-seropositive. The specimen was PBMCs.

This receptor carries the CDR3 CASSRPDRGFSYNEQFF. The DNA sequence is as follows: TGTGCCAGTAGCCGCCCGGACAGGGGGTTCTCCTACAATGAGCAGTTCTTC. Recombination connected TRBV19 to TRBJ2-1; 10 bases in the junction line up with TRBD1. From a lookup of the germline V gene (reference sequence), CDR1 and CDR2 are LNHDA and SQIVND. Spanning cysteine to phenylalanine, the CDR3 consists of 17 amino acids. The kept DNA is CDR3 alone, 51 bases in frame from the first base. V lost 6 bases and J lost 0 bases, and the count of bases not matched to a germline gene is 8.